The 5 T cell receptor beta chains given below trace back to one sample, sequenced in a study of CD8 T cells in ankylosing spondylitis. TCRdb itself ran the 5' RACE reads through MiXCR, one entry per CDR3 protein. The sample lists some 220,000 distinct CDR3 sequences, 8% to 10% occurring once. The sample consisted of blood, either unsorted or a sorted T cell fraction (not recorded which). These receptors all stem from a female donor with ankylosing spondylitis or in good health (not recorded which).

This clonotype was seen ten or more times. V gene TRBV12-3 or TRBV12-4 combines with J gene TRBJ1-2, with D perhaps matching TRBD1 (6 bases). V dropped 3 bases and J dropped 7 bases, with 15 bases sitting between them. The CDR3 contains 14 residues. The CDR3 DNA reads as TGTGCCAGCAGTTTGCAGGGGCCCCGTGGTGGCTACACCTTC. Its protein is CASSLQGPRGGYTF.

This clonotype has ten or more counts. The chain has TRBV9 and TRBJ2-7; maybe TRBD2 (6 bases). The V end was cut by 3 bases, the J end by 7 bases, with 20 bases between. Germline lookup yields CDR1 SGDLS and CDR2 YYNGEE. This CDR3 spans 15 amino acids. The CDR3 region is CASSASSKRAGEQYF. The CDR3 DNA reads as TGTGCCAGCAGCGCCTCAAGTAAGCGGGCGGGTGAGCAGTACTTC.

This clonotype occurred a few times. The chain links TRBV7-8 to TRBJ2-7; 8 bases map to TRBD1. The V segment lost 5 bases and the J segment 5 bases; nucleotides outside the gene matches: 8. The CDR3 extends over 14 amino acids. Germline V gives CDR1 SGHVS, CDR2 FQNEAQ. The CDR3 region is CASSRRDRQHEQYF. The CDR3, as DNA: TGTGCCAGCAGCCGCCGGGACAGGCAACACGAGCAGTACTTC.

This clonotype was counted many times. This rearrangement joins TRBV20-1 to TRBJ2-3; TRBD2 might be the D (5 bases). The germline CDR1 and CDR2 sequences are DFQATT and SNEGSKA (reference sequence). This CDR3 contains 11 residues. With 5 bases removed from V and 7 bases from J, the gap between germline ends came to 10 bases. DNA for the CDR3: TGCAGTGCTCGGGATAGTTATACGCAGTATTTT. Amino acid sequence: CSARDSYTQYF.

As for this clonotype: At one boundary the junction diverges from the germline segment, which might be a read error. J is TRBJ2-2 and V is TRBV6-2 or TRBV6-3; D assignment may be TRBD1 or TRBD2 (5 bases each). The CDR3 contains 13 residues. Germline V gene data show CDR1 as MNHEY and CDR2 as SVGEGT. The chain's CDR3 is CASRRAGTGEPFF. The CDR3 bases are TGTGCCAGCAGGAGGGCCGGGACCGGGGAGCCGTTTTTT.